The rows below give T cell receptor beta chains drawn from one sample of a study of beta chain features in type 1 diabetes. Measured with immunoSEQ multiplex PCR; TCRdb has only the in-frame clones, and not every one. The table shows 300,000 to 350,000 clones, with roughly 8.8% occurring only once. The sequencing sample was made of central memory CD4+ T cells from blood. The receptors come from a man aged 25-40 years with type 1 diabetes. Each CDR3 is given without its conserved first and last residue. Only some rows state a clone size, as once, few, many or a class for expanded clones.

>many|TRBV4-1
ASSPDRVVGYEQY
>few|TRBV5-1
ASSPQGRANEKLF
>NA|TRBV7-2
ASSTRGLAAMPYEQY
>NA|TRBV2
ASRPSQGTEAF
>many|TRBV7-2
ASSRRDSNEQF
>few|TRBV7-2
ASLGKGGPSDTQY
>NA|TRBV11-2
ASTIGSFSGNTIY
>NA|TRBV19
ASKLAGGLGETQY
>few|TRBV28
ASSQGNLGGYT
>few|TRBV7-9
ASSLYQGDTEAF
>NA|TRBV4-2
ASSHTSGGQYNEQF
>NA|TRBV6-5
ASSYREGELF
>NA|TRBV9
ASSPQGAQADTQY
>NA|TRBV19
ASSIVRGRTEAF
>NA|TRBV30
AWKGDSANTGELF
>few|TRBV18
ASSGTSGDNEQF
>NA|TRBV20-1
SAGQGGGYT
>many|TRBV7-9
ASSFGLSSYNEQF
>many|TRBV7-8
ASSSPAGGRMNTGELF
>NA|TRBV7-9
ASSLLGVDYGYT
>NA|TRBV7-9
ASSRRVKETQY
>many|TRBV7-9
AARADTSTDTQY
>NA|TRBV6-1
ASSDDIFRTEAF
>few|TRBV2
ASRGRGRGTGELF